This T cell receptor beta chain was found in a study of blood T cell repertoires in COVID-19. Overall study context: Spain, Italy and the United States supplied samples that represented acute and convalescent COVID-19. PBMCs, B-cell-depleted T cells, or T cells provided the cDNA or gDNA that made up the material.

Trimming pared 5 bases from V and 6 bases from J, leaving 8 bases between. CDR1 is WNHNN, CDR2 SYGVQD, per germline (reference sequence). The CDR3 contains 11 residues. Residents of over 20 US areas, aged about 18 to 95 years, made up the participants. Participants had their cohort set by participant-reported clinical history. Produced via immunoSEQ multiplex PCR; TCRdb's table is partial and in-frame only. The table shows about 310,000 clones, with around 90% occurring only once. The chain employs TRBV10-1 and TRBJ2-7, with a possible D match to TRBD1 (6 bases). The sequenced sample was PBMCs or T cells enriched from blood (not recorded which). This sequence was found in a woman aged 18 to 35 with acute COVID-19. In DNA form, the CDR3 reads TGCGCCAGCAGTTCAGGGGCCGAGCAGTACTTC. It is translated as CASSSGAEQYF.